The clone carrying this T cell receptor (beta chain) was seen once. CDR3 length: 17 amino acids. The sample is drawn from a study of shared T cell receptors in the human thymus. The protocol was immunoSEQ multiplex PCR, while the TCRdb copy is restricted to in-frame clones and leaves out a portion. The repertoire consists of about 380,000 clones, with more than 85% occurring once and the leading ten covering roughly 0.021%. Sequencing was done on a sample of thymocytes. The receptor was isolated from a human donor. This sequence joins TRBV21-1 and TRBJ1-3; TRBD1 reflects the table's D call only, with no check against the DNA. TRBV21-1 is flagged as a pseudogene. This CDR3 is CASSKVRDRRAGNTIYF. The CDR3 DNA sequence: TGTGCCAGCAGCAAAGTGAGGGACAGAAGGGCTGGAAACACCATATATTTT.